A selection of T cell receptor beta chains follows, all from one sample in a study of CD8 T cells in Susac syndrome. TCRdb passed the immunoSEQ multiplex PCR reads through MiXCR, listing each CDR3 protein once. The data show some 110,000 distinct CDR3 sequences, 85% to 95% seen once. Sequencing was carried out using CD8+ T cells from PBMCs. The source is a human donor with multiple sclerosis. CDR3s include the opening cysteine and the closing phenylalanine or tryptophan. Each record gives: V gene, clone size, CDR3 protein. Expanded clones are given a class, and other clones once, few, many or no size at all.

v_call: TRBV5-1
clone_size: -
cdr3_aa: CASSPAGGSNQPQHF

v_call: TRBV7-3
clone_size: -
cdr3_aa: CASSLSMTGGTEAFF

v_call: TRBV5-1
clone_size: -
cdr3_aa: CASSLGPWDGDGYTF

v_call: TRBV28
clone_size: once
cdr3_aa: CASSPPPGTGVRTQYF

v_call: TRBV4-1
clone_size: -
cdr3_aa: CASSPAVGNEQFF

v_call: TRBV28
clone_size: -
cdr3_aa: CASSPPGGLREQYF

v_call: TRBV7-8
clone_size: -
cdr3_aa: CASSSLPGQGISTNEKLFF

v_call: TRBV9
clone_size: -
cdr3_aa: CASSVERVDVGDTQYF

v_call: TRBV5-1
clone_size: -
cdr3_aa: CASSLAGTSGYTF

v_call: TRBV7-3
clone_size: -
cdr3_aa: CASSFHDYPPDNEQFF

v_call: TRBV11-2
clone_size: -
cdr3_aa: CASSLAVVGSGKNIQYF

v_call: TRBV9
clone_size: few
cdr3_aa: CASSAGQTNTEAFF

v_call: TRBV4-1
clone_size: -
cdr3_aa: CASSQDRRPHTEAFF

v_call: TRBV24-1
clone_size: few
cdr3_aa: CATSDLKEPGGANVLTF

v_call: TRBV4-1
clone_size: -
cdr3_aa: CASSQEGGIAPYEQYF

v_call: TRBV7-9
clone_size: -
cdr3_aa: CASSETSGGSYEQYF

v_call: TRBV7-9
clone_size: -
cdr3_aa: CASSPGLIEAFF

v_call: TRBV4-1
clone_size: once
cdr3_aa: CASSQTTFNPEAFF

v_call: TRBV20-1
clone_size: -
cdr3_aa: CSARDLREARGNTQYF

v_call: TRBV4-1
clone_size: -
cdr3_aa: CASSHLDPDRGPAGELFF

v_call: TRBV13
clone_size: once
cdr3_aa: CASSYRGEGNQPQHF

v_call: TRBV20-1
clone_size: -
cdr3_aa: CSARDLTSGTYNEQFF

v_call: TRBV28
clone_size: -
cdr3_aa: CASSVRWGFAKNIQYF

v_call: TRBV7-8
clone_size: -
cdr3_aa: CASSLSGGAGNEQFF

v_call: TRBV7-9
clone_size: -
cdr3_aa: CASSSNTGTGSEKLFF

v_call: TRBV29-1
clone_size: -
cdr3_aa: CSVVGTEGQSTEAFF

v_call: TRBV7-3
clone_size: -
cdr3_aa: CASSPPSDSEQYF

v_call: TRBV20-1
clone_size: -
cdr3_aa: CSAIPSARSYNEQFF

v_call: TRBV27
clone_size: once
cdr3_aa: CASSFRNLYGYTF

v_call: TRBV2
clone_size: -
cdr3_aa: CASSPPPGRGLTEAFF

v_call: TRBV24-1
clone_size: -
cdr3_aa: CATSDSQRKAGMETQYF

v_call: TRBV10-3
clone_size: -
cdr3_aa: CAISDPPPGAWETQYF

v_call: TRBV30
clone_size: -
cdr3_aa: CAWTLGGSLGTDTQYF

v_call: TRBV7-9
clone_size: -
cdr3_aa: CASSPFSENTEAFF

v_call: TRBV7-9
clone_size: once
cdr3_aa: CASTPRTGQGFSYEQYF

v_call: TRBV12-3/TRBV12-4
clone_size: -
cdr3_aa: CASRLDRGGGYTF

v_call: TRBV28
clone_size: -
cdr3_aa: CASTPTTPRRINEQFF

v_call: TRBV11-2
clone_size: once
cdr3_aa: CASSQTGGQPYEQYF

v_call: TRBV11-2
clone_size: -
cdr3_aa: CASSSTGLASYNEQFF

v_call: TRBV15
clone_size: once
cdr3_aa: CATSGPDRGEYNEQFF

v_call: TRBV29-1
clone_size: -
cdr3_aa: CSVEGDSGPPTGTQYF

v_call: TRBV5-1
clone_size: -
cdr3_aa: CASSLEGGPNYGYTF

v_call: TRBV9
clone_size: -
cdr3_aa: CASSGTGLSNEQFF

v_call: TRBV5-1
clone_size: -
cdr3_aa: CASSLGDQGWVLTF

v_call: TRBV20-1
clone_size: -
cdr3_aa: CSAREGKQGYEQFF

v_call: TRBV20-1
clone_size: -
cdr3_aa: CSARNRGQGKNIQYF

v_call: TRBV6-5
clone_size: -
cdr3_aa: CASSYSRQGKAFF

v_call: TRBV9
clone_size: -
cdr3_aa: CASSATGTAAYEQYF

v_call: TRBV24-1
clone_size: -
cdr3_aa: CATKGAASDEQFF